The present entry profiles one T cell receptor beta chain with its context. Taking its sample share into account, this clonotype is medium-sized (0.01 to 0.1%). Its antigen remains undetermined. Per-base quality was not reported, and no clone a single base away is much larger than it. These data originate in a study listed by TCRdb under 2016. Background on the whole study: In people whose bodies naturally kept HIV infection under control, the researchers looked into where HIV persistence comes from.

Library creation used 5' RACE. Sequencing was carried out with an Illumina HiSeq 2000. TCRdb cleaned the public reads at Q25 with fastp, built clones with MiXCR and kept in-frame beta chains. For every CDR3 protein sequence, its rows merge into one entry that carries the most common genes and DNA. The sample has 1,500 to 2,000 distinct CDR3 sequences on record, less than 10% of them singletons. The ten largest clones take up about a tenth of the sample. Inclusive of the bounding cysteine and phenylalanine, the CDR3 is 16 residues long. Only the CDR3 part of the read is kept: 48 bases, read in frame from the first base. V is clipped by 1 base and J by 3 bases, and the sequence between their germline boundaries is 15 bases long. Via the germline V gene (reference sequence), CDR1 is LNHNV and CDR2 YYDKDF.

The sequenced sample consisted of central memory T cells from blood PBMCs. The cell subset or site tag for this specimen amounts to: central memory CD4+ T cells. This sequence was found in a female donor with HIV. The chain is assembled from TRBV15 and TRBJ1-1, with TRBD1 perhaps the D gene, on 6 matching bases. For the CDR3, the sequence is CATSRGGAGRDTEAFF. The nucleotide sequence is TGTGCCACCAGCAGAGGGGGGGCGGGAAGAGACACTGAAGCTTTCTTT.